Listed here are 24 T cell receptor beta chains from one sample, sequenced in a study of technical replicates of blood from a handful of donors. The protocol was immunoSEQ multiplex PCR, while the TCRdb copy is restricted to in-frame clones and leaves out a portion. The sample has 67,000 or so clones; just under 97% are singletons. The sample consisted of T cells isolated from PBMCs. The receptor set was obtained from a human donor in good health.

The CDR3 loop is CASSSLEGRGQETQYF. Written as DNA, the CDR3 is TGTGCCAGCAGTTCCTTAGAAGGCAGGGGGCAAGAGACCCAGTACTTC. The gene calls are TRBV6-5 and TRBJ2-5; TRBD1 matches 7 bases. Germline CDR1 MNHEY, CDR2 SVGAGI. The V segment lost 4 bases and the J segment 2 bases; nucleotides outside the gene matches: 10. This CDR3 comprises 16 residues.

V is TRBV7-4 and J is TRBJ1-5; D remains unclear. The germline gives CDR1 SGHVT, CDR2 SQSDAQ. This CDR3 is 17 amino acids long. V was pared by 3 bases and J by 0 bases, with 15 bases between. This CDR3 is CASSLKSVGYSNQPQHF. DNA of the CDR3: TGTGCCAGCAGCTTGAAGAGCGTGGGTTATAGCAATCAGCCCCAGCATTTT.

This clone appeared once. The chain recombines TRBV7-9 with TRBJ1-4; 9 bases are a match to TRBD1. Germline CDR1 reads SEHNR; CDR2 reads FQNEAQ (reference sequence). The CDR3 consists of 17 residues. The junction had 21 bases not matched to a gene; V was cut back by 5 bases and J by 14 bases. CDR3 bases: TGTGCCAGCAGCCACGCTGGGGGTGGGACAGGGTCGTTTGAGCTGTTTTTT. It codes for CASSHAGGGTGSFELFF.

The chain joins TRBV28 to TRBJ2-7; 9 bases are shared with TRBD1. Germline V gene lookup returns CDR1 MDHEN and CDR2 SYDVKM. Unmatched junction bases numbered 7, after V lost 4 bases and J lost 3 bases. This CDR3 has 15 amino acids. CDR3 sequence reads: CASSSSGTGLYEQYF. The CDR3 DNA reads TGTGCCAGCAGTTCCTCCGGGACAGGGCTCTACGAGCAGTACTTC.

This chain uses TRBV4-1 with TRBJ1-2; 7 bases are a match to TRBD1. The CDR3 extends over 15 amino acids. The J segment lost 8 bases and the V segment lost 0 bases, leaving 9 bases of the junction unmatched. CDR1 is MGHRA and CDR2 is YSYEKL in the germline V gene. The CDR3 coding sequence is TGCGCCAGCAGCCAAGAAAGGGGGCACAAAGGCGGCTACACCTTC. Amino acids: CASSQERGHKGGYTF.

The chain combines TRBV28 with TRBJ2-3; D gene unclear. V was clipped by 4 bases and J by 1 base, with 12 bases between them. Germline V gives CDR1 MDHEN, CDR2 SYDVKM. This CDR3 is 15 amino acids long. The CDR3 spells CASSSASSGTDTQYF. The CDR3 DNA follows: TGTGCCAGCAGTTCTGCGAGTAGTGGCACAGATACGCAGTATTTT.

The chain uses TRBV5-4 and TRBJ2-1; D may be TRBD2 (5 bases). The germline V gene encodes CDR1 SGHNT and CDR2 YYREEE (reference sequence). With 0 bases removed from V and 3 bases from J, the gap between germline ends came to 7 bases. The CDR3 length is 14 residues. The CDR3 region has the DNA TGTGCCAGCAGCTTGGCCGGGGACTACAATGAGCAGTTCTTC. It translates to CASSLAGDYNEQFF.

The V call is TRBV7-9, the J call TRBJ2-7; maybe TRBD1 (6 bases). V lost 2 bases and J 3 bases, leaving 8 bases between the germline ends. Germline V gene data show CDR1 as SEHNR and CDR2 as FQNEAQ (reference sequence). The CDR3 loop spans 13 amino acids. CDR3 bases: TGTGCCAGCAGCTTACGACAGGACTACGAGCAGTACTTC. Translating gives CASSLRQDYEQYF.

The J gene is TRBJ2-5, the V gene TRBV7-9, with TRBD2 matching over 7 bases. The V gene end was trimmed by 5 bases and the J gene end by 4 bases; junction bases not matched to a gene: 13. The germline gives CDR1 SEHNR, CDR2 FQNEAQ (reference sequence). The length of the CDR3 is 16 residues. As DNA, the CDR3 is TGTGCCAGCAGCCGGTACCAGGGTGAGCGGGGAGAGACCCAGTACTTC. Encoded protein: CASSRYQGERGETQYF.

J is TRBJ1-1 and V is TRBV2; no reliable D call. Trimming cost V 7 bases and J 0 bases, with 12 bases left between them. This CDR3 region has 14 residues. Germline assignment: CDR1 SNHLY and CDR2 FYNNEI. The CDR3 spells CASKEQAMNTEAFF. The DNA for the CDR3 is TGTGCCAGCAAGGAGCAAGCAATGAACACTGAAGCTTTCTTT. The full variable domain, completed using reference TRBV2 and TRBJ1-1, is EPEVTQTPSHQVTQMGQEVILRCVPISNHLYFYWYRQILGQKVEFLVSFYNNEISEKSEIFDDQFSVERPDGSNFTLKIRSTKLEDSAMYFCASKEQAMNTEAFFGQGTRLTVV.

There are a few counts of this clone. The V call is TRBV18, the J call TRBJ1-1; unclear D gene. The V end lost 2 bases, the J end lost 1 base, and 5 bases lay between the germline ends. Per germline, CDR1 KGHSH and CDR2 LQKENI. The CDR3 spans 13 residues. In DNA form, the CDR3 reads TGTGCCAGCTCACCAGCGGGGAACACTGAAGCTTTCTTT. Encoded protein: CASSPAGNTEAFF.

The rearrangement joins TRBV5-1 to TRBJ2-7; the D gene is possibly TRBD1 (6 bases). The CDR3 spans 11 residues. CDR1 is SGHRS, CDR2 YFSETQ, per germline. The ends were cut back, 5 bases at V and 5 bases at J, with 8 bases in the middle. The CDR3 loop is CASRGGDEQYF. Here the CDR3 DNA reads TGCGCCAGCAGAGGGGGTGACGAGCAGTACTTC.

The chain uses TRBV11-2 and TRBJ2-1, with 10 bases matching TRBD2. The CDR3 sequence is 16 residues long. Trimming removed 5 bases from V and 3 bases from J; junction bases left unmatched: 7. Germline values: CDR1 SGHAT, CDR2 FQNNGV. CDR3 DNA sequence: TGTGCCAGCAGCCCACTTAGCGGGAGGAACTACAATGAGCAGTTCTTC. This codes for CASSPLSGRNYNEQFF. Filled out from reference TRBV11-2 and TRBJ2-1, the complete variable domain reads EAGVAQSPRYKIIEKRQSVAFWCNPISGHATLYWYQQILGQGPKLLIQFQNNGVVDDSQLPKDRFSAERLKGVDSTLKIQPAKLEDSAVYLCASSPLSGRNYNEQFFGPGTRLTVL.

V gene TRBV6-1 combines with J gene TRBJ2-1, with D unresolved. Trimming stripped 5 bases from V and 8 bases from J, with 13 bases between. This CDR3 has 13 residues. Germline V gene data show CDR1 as MNHNS and CDR2 as SASEGT. CDR3 coding DNA: TGTGCCAGCAGTACGACGGAGTTCCATGAGCAGTTCTTC. Its translation is CASSTTEFHEQFF.

V and J are TRBV4-1 and TRBJ1-5; tentative D call: TRBD1 (6 bases). Germline CDR1 is MGHRA and CDR2 is YSYEKL. V gave up 0 bases and J gave up 4 bases, with 10 bases separating them. The CDR3 has 15 amino acids. The CDR3 DNA reads as TGCGCCAGCAGCCAAGATGTAACAGGGAATCAGCCCCAGCATTTT. This gives the protein CASSQDVTGNQPQHF.

The CDR3 loop is CASSSGTDTEAFF. CDR3 bases: TGTGCCAGCAGCTCGGGGACAGACACTGAAGCTTTCTTT. J is TRBJ1-1 and V is TRBV13; 7 bases are shared with TRBD1. Germline values: CDR1 PRHDT, CDR2 FYEKMQ (reference sequence). Trimming cost V 4 bases and J 3 bases; bases outside gene matches: 2. The CDR3 consists of 13 residues.

V and J are TRBV19 and TRBJ2-7; 12 positions match TRBD2. CDR1 LNHDA and CDR2 SQIVND come from the germline V gene (reference sequence). V lost 5 bases and J lost 2; bases outside the gene matches: 16. The CDR3 has 19 residues. As DNA, the CDR3 is TGTGCCAGTAGTGAGATCGTTAAAACTAGCGGGAGGTCCCCCTACGAGCAGTACTTC. Translated: CASSEIVKTSGRSPYEQYF.

The rearrangement links TRBV11-2 to TRBJ2-7; TRBD2 aligns across 7 bases. The germline V gene encodes CDR1 SGHAT and CDR2 FQNNGV. V shed 4 bases and J 3 bases; nucleotides not matched to a gene: 15. This CDR3 spans 17 amino acids. CDR3 sequence: CASSSYDSASGVYEQYF. CDR3 nucleotides: TGTGCCAGCAGCTCCTATGACTCGGCCAGCGGGGTCTACGAGCAGTACTTC.

The J gene is TRBJ2-4, the V gene TRBV13; no clear D gene. V lost 4 bases, J lost 8 bases, and 9 bases lay in between. The CDR3 has 12 residues. Germline V CDR1 and CDR2: PRHDT, FYEKMQ (reference sequence). CDR3: CASSSQSDIQYF. CDR3 coding DNA: TGTGCCAGCAGCTCCCAATCAGACATTCAGTACTTC.

DNA for the CDR3: TGCGCCAGCAGACCTACAGGGGGCGAGAACACTGAAGCTTTCTTT. Translated, it gives CASRPTGGENTEAFF. The rearrangement joins TRBV5-1 to TRBJ1-1; 9 bases are a match to TRBD1. The J segment lost 1 base and the V segment lost 5 bases, leaving 6 bases of the junction unmatched. Germline CDR1 reads SGHRS; CDR2 reads YFSETQ. CDR3 length equals 15 residues. Drawing the rest from reference TRBV5-1 and TRBJ1-1, the complete variable domain is KAGVTQTPRYLIKTRGQQVTLSCSPISGHRSVSWYQQTPGQGLQFLFEYFSETQRNKGNFPGRFSGRQFSNSRSEMNVSTLELGDSALYLCASRPTGGENTEAFFGQGTRLTVV.

The chain has TRBV7-6 and TRBJ1-1, with D possibly matching TRBD1 (6 bases). Germline V gene sequence: CDR1 SGHVS, CDR2 FNYEAQ. This CDR3 contains 15 residues. The ends were cut back, 0 bases at V and 5 bases at J, with 13 bases in the middle. CDR3 sequence (DNA): TGTGCCAGCAGCTTAGCCCCGGACAGCCCGACTGAAGCTTTCTTT. Translating gives CASSLAPDSPTEAFF.

V is TRBV6-6 and J is TRBJ1-2; possibly TRBD1 for D (6 bases). Germline V gene sequence: CDR1 MNHNY, CDR2 SVGAGI (reference sequence). The CDR3 extends over 13 amino acids. Between the trimmed V and J ends, which lost 4 bases and 2 bases, there was a span of 8 bases. Here the CDR3 reads CASSSTGNYGYTF. As DNA, the CDR3 is TGTGCCAGCAGTTCTACAGGGAACTATGGCTACACCTTC.

The V call is TRBV7-6, the J call TRBJ2-7, with TRBD2 identical over 10 bases. The length of the CDR3 is 16 residues. V lost 1 base to trimming and J lost 1 base; unmatched junction nucleotides: 4. CDR1 and CDR2 from the germline V gene are SGHVS and FNYEAQ. CDR3 nucleotide sequence: TGTGCCAGCAGCTTAGGATCTAGCGGGGGTTCCTACGAGCAGTACTTC. Its translation is CASSLGSSGGSYEQYF.

V is TRBV11-3 and J is TRBJ2-1; D perhaps matches TRBD2 (6 bases). This CDR3 is built from 14 residues. Germline CDR1 is SGHNT and CDR2 is YENEEA. V dropped 5 bases and J dropped 4 bases, with 12 bases sitting between them. CDR3 sequence (DNA): TGTGCCAGCAGCGCCCCACGGGGGTACAATGAGCAGTTCTTC. Amino acids: CASSAPRGYNEQFF.